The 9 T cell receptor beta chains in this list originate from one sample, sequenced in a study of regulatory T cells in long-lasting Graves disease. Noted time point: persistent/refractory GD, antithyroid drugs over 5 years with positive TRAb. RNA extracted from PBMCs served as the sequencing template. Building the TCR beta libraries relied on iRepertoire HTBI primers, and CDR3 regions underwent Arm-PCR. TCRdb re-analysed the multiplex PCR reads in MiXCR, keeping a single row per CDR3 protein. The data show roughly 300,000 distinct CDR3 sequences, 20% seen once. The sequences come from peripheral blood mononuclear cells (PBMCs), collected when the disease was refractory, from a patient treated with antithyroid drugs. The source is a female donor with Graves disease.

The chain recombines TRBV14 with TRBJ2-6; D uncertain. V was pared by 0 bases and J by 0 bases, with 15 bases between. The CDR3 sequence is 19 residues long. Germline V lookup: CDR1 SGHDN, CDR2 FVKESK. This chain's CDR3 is CASSQDWQPLSSGANVLTF. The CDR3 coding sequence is TGTGCCAGCAGCCAAGATTGGCAGCCGTTGAGCTCTGGGGCCAACGTCCTGACTTTC. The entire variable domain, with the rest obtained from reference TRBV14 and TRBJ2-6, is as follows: EAGVTQFPSHSVIEKGQTVTLRCDPISGHDNLYWYRRVMGKEIKFLLHFVKESKQDESGMPNNRFLAERTGGTYSTLKVQPAELEDSGVYFCASSQDWQPLSSGANVLTFGAGSRLTVL.

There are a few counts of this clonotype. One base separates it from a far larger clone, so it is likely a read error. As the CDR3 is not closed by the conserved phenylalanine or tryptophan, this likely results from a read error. This CDR3 reads CASREGIDETQYS. CDR3 nucleotide sequence: TGTGCCAGCAGGGAGGGTATTGATGAGACCCAGTACTCC. The genes are TRBV7-9 and TRBJ2-5; D may be TRBD2 (6 bases). The V and J ends lost 6 bases and 5 bases respectively, with 13 bases between them. Germline CDR1 and CDR2: SEHNR and FQNEAQ (reference sequence). There are 13 residues in the CDR3.

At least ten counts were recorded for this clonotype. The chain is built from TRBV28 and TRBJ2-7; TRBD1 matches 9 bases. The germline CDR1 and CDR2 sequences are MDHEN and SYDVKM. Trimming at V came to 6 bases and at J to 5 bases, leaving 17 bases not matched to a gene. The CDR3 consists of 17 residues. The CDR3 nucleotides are TGTGCCAGCAGACGATCGGCCCTCCGGGACAGGGACCACGAGCAGTACTTC. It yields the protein CASRRSALRDRDHEQYF. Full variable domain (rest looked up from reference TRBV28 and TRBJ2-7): DVKVTQSSRYLVKRTGEKVFLECVQDMDHENMFWYRQDPGLGLRLIYFSYDVKMKEKGDIPEGYSVSREKKERFSLILESASTNQTSMYLCASRRSALRDRDHEQYFGPGTRLTVT.

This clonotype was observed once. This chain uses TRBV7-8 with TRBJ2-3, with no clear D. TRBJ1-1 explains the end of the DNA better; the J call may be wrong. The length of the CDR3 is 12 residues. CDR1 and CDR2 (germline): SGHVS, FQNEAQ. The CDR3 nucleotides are TGTGCCAGCAGCCTCCCCGTACCTGAAGCTTTCTTT. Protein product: CASSLPVPEAFF.

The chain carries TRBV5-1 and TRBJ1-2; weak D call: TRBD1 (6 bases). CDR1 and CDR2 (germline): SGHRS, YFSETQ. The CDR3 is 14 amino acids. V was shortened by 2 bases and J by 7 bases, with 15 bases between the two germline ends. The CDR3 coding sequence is TGCGCCAGCAGCTTTACAAGGGACACCCTTGGCTACACCTTC. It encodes CASSFTRDTLGYTF. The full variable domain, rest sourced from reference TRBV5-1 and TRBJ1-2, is KAGVTQTPRYLIKTRGQQVTLSCSPISGHRSVSWYQQTPGQGLQFLFEYFSETQRNKGNFPGRFSGRQFSNSRSEMNVSTLELGDSALYLCASSFTRDTLGYTFGSGTRLTVV.

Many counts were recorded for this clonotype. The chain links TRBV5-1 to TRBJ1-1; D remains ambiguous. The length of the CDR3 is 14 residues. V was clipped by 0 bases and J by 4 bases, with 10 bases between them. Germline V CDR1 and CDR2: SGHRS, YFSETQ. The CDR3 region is CASSLATVGTEAFF. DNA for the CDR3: TGCGCCAGCAGCTTGGCTACAGTTGGCACTGAAGCTTTCTTT. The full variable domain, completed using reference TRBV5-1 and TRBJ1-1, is KAGVTQTPRYLIKTRGQQVTLSCSPISGHRSVSWYQQTPGQGLQFLFEYFSETQRNKGNFPGRFSGRQFSNSRSEMNVSTLELGDSALYLCASSLATVGTEAFFGQGTRLTVV.

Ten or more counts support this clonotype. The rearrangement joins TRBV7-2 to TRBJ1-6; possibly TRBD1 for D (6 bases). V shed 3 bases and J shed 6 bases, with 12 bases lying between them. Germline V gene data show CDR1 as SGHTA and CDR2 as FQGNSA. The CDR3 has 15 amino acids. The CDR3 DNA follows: TGTGCCAGCAGCTTGTACAGGGCAATTAATTCACCCCTCCACTTT. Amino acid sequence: CASSLYRAINSPLHF.

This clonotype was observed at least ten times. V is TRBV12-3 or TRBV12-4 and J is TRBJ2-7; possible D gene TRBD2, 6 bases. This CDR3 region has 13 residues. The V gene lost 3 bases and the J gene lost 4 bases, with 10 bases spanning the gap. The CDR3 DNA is TGTGCCAGCAGTTTGGGACTTACTTACGAGCAGTACTTC. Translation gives CASSLGLTYEQYF.

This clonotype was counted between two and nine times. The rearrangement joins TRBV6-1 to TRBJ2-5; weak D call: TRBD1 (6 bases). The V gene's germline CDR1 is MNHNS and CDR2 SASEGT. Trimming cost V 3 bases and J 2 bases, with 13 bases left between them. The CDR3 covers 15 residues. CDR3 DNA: TGTGCCAGCAGTGAGGGGGCAGGGTGGCAAGAGACCCAGTACTTC. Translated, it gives CASSEGAGWQETQYF.